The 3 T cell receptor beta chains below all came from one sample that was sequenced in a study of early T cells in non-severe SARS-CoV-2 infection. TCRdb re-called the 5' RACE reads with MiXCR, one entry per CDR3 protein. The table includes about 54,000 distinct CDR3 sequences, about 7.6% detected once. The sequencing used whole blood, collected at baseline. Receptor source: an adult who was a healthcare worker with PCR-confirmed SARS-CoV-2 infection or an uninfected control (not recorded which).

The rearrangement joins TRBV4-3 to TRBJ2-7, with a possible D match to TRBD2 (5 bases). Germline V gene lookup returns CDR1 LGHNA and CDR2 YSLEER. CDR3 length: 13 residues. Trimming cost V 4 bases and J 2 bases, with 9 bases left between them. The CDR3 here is CASSRGRAYEQYF. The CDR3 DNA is TGCGCCAGCAGCCGCGGGCGAGCCTACGAGCAGTACTTC.

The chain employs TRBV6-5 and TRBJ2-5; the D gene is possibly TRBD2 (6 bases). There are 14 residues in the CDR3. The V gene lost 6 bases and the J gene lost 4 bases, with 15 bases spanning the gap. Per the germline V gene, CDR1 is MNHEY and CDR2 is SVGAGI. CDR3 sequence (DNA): TGTGCCAGCAGCCCGTCCGTGGAGGGAGAGACCCAGTACTTC. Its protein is CASSPSVEGETQYF.

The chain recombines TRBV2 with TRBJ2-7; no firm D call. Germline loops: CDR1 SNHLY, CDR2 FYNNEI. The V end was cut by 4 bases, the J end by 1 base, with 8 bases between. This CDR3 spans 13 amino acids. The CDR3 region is CASSGGRSYEQYF. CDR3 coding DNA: TGTGCCAGCAGTGGCGGCAGATCCTACGAGCAGTACTTC.